This T cell receptor beta chain stems from a study of T-cell reconstitution after alpha-beta-depleted transplantation in children. For TCRbeta, the library was prepared with unique molecular identifiers. MiXCR was run by TCRdb on the PCR reads, yielding one entry per CDR3 protein. The sample holds 490,000 or so distinct CDR3 sequences, 9.5% to 15% seen once. Per the germline V gene, CDR1 is SGHAT and CDR2 is FQNNGV. The CDR3 has 15 amino acids. V lost 6 bases, J lost 9 bases, and 21 bases lay in between. This sequence originates from a human donor who donated a stem cell graft to a child with combined immunodeficiency. The chain employs TRBV11-2 and TRBJ2-1; no firm D call. Sequenced here: PBMCs from the stem cell graft donor, sampled from the stem cell graft. Here the CDR3 DNA reads TGTGCCAGCAGGGTTGGGCTAGGCCCAAGCAGTGAGCAGTTCTTC. Translated: CASRVGLGPSSEQFF.